The 26 T cell receptor beta chains below all came from one sample that was sequenced in a study of radiotherapy plus CTLA-4 blockade in lung cancer. Data came from immunoSEQ multiplex PCR; TCRdb stores just in-frame clones and leaves some out. The sample contains approximately 98,000 clones, 82% of which appear only once. This sample comprised peripheral blood, obtained from a patient treated with radiotherapy plus ipilimumab. All receptors derive from a human donor with non-small cell lung cancer who had a partial response to radiotherapy plus ipilimumab.

The CDR3 is CASSLVWQGAPREQYF. The CDR3 coding sequence is TGTGCCAGCAGCTTGGTGTGGCAGGGGGCGCCCCGAGAGCAGTACTTC. V gene TRBV5-6 combines with J gene TRBJ2-7; 8 bases line up with TRBD1. The germline V gene encodes CDR1 SGHDT and CDR2 YYEEEE. This CDR3 has 16 residues. V dropped 0 bases and J dropped 7; count of bases not matched to a gene: 12.

A few counts support this clone. J is TRBJ2-3 and V is TRBV7-2; 13 bases agree with TRBD2. Per the germline V gene, CDR1 is SGHTA and CDR2 is FQGNSA. This CDR3 has 16 amino acids. Losses at the gene ends were 8 bases for V and 5 bases for J; bases not matched to a gene: 10. CDR3 region: CASRAGLAGLGDTQYF. The CDR3 DNA sequence: TGTGCCAGCCGAGCGGGACTAGCGGGATTAGGAGATACGCAGTATTTT.

The CDR3 nucleotides are TGTGCCAGCGGTAACCGGGGGTCGAACACTGAAGCTTTCTTT. It yields the protein CASGNRGSNTEAFF. The gene calls are TRBV6-1 and TRBJ1-1; D is perhaps TRBD1 (5 bases). V lost 8 bases, J lost 1 base, and 14 bases lay in between. There are 14 residues in the CDR3. Looked up from germline, CDR1 is MNHNS and CDR2 is SASEGT.

This chain connects TRBV28 to TRBJ1-3; 7 nucleotides line up with TRBD1. Trimming at V came to 7 bases and at J to 0 bases, leaving 12 bases not matched to a gene. Germline V gene sequence: CDR1 MDHEN, CDR2 SYDVKM. This CDR3 spans 17 amino acids. The CDR3 DNA sequence: TGTGCCAGCATTGATCCAGGGGGGACACACTCTGGAAACACCATATATTTT. Protein product: CASIDPGGTHSGNTIYF.

The rearrangement links TRBV5-4 to TRBJ1-4; D unresolved. CDR3 size: 13 residues. Between the trimmed V and J ends, which lost 4 bases and 7 bases, there was a span of 11 bases. The V gene's germline CDR1 is SGHNT and CDR2 YYREEE (reference sequence). CDR3 in DNA: TGTGCCAGCAGCCAGGCTCTTAGTGAAAAACTGTTTTTT. As protein: CASSQALSEKLFF.

This clone was counted once. The V and J genes are TRBV15 and TRBJ2-7; 15 bases are a match to TRBD2. Germline V CDR1 and CDR2: LNHNV, YYDKDF (reference sequence). V shed 0 bases and J 1 base; nucleotides not matched to a gene: 7. The CDR3 totals 19 residues. The CDR3 region is CATSRDNSGTSGRSYEQYF. CDR3 in DNA: TGTGCCACCAGCAGAGACAACTCCGGGACTAGCGGGAGGTCCTACGAGCAGTACTTC.

This clone is a singleton in its sample. The CDR3 DNA is TGTGCCAGTAGTATAATCGGGAGAGACACCGGGGAGCTGTTTTTT. It is translated as CASSIIGRDTGELFF. The genes are TRBV19 and TRBJ2-2, with D possibly matching TRBD2 (6 bases). V lost 2 bases, J lost 3 bases, and 10 bases lay in between. Germline V gives CDR1 LNHDA, CDR2 SQIVND (reference sequence). The CDR3 is made up of 15 amino acids.

The chain recombines TRBV27 with TRBJ1-2, with 9 nucleotides matching TRBD1. The CDR3 loop spans 14 amino acids. The V segment lost 8 bases and the J segment 2 bases; nucleotides outside the gene matches: 6. CDR1 is MNHEY, CDR2 SMNVEV, per germline (reference sequence). In DNA, the CDR3 is TGTGCCAGCTCCCGGGACAGGGAAAACTATGGCTACACCTTC. Translation: CASSRDRENYGYTF.

This clone was seen just once. This chain uses TRBV7-3 with TRBJ1-1; no clear D gene. The CDR3 loop spans 13 amino acids. V dropped 2 bases and J dropped 5 bases, with 9 bases sitting between them. Germline V gene sequence: CDR1 SGHTA, CDR2 FQGTGA. CDR3 amino acids: CASSLLGSTEAFF. CDR3 nucleotide sequence: TGTGCCAGCAGCTTACTGGGCAGTACTGAAGCTTTCTTT.

This clone appeared a few times. This rearrangement joins TRBV5-4 to TRBJ1-1; weak D call: TRBD1 (5 bases). Germline CDR1 and CDR2: SGHNT and YYREEE (reference sequence). V lost 5 bases to trimming and J lost 7 bases, with 9 bases between them. There are 11 residues in the CDR3. The CDR3, as DNA: TGTGCCAGCAGATTCCAGGGTGAAGCTTTCTTT. Its protein is CASRFQGEAFF.

The rearrangement links TRBV19 to TRBJ1-5; D is uncertain. This CDR3 contains 15 residues. Looked up from germline, CDR1 is LNHDA and CDR2 is SQIVND (reference sequence). Trimming removed 3 bases at V and 0 bases at J, with 9 bases between. The CDR3 DNA reads TGTGCCAGTAGTATTCTTGTATATAGCAATCAGCCCCAGCATTTT. Its translation is CASSILVYSNQPQHF.

The V call is TRBV27, the J call TRBJ2-1; 9 bases are shared with TRBD1. This CDR3 is 16 amino acids long. J was trimmed by 8 bases and V by 5 bases; bases with no gene match: 13. CDR1 and CDR2 (germline): MNHEY, SMNVEV (reference sequence). CDR3 coding DNA: TGTGCCAGCAGTCGGGTTAGGGGACAGGGTCAGGATGAGCAGTTCTTC. Protein sequence: CASSRVRGQGQDEQFF.

This clone was counted only a few times. The chain has TRBV30 and TRBJ1-2; 7 bases align to TRBD1. The CDR3 loop spans 12 amino acids. Germline CDR1 and CDR2: GTSNPN and SVGIG (reference sequence). V was clipped by 3 bases and J by 4 bases; unmatched bases: 2. Here the CDR3 DNA reads TGTGCCTGGAGCCAGGGGGGCTATGGCTACACCTTC. This encodes CAWSQGGYGYTF.

This chain connects TRBV4-2 to TRBJ2-3, with 8 bases fitting TRBD2. The trim removed 6 bases at V and 0 bases at J, leaving 5 bases unmatched. Per the germline V gene, CDR1 is LGHNA and CDR2 is YNFKEQ. CDR3 length: 15 residues. The CDR3 DNA reads TGTGCCAGCAGGACGGGAGGGACAAGCACAGATACGCAGTATTTT. Its protein is CASRTGGTSTDTQYF.

This clone was seen only a few times. This chain links TRBV10-3 with TRBJ1-1; D unclear. There are 16 residues in the CDR3. Trimming removed 0 bases at V and 3 bases at J, with 14 bases between. Germline CDR1 is ENHRY and CDR2 is SYGVKD. The CDR3 reads CAISESALEVDTEAFF. The CDR3 DNA follows: TGTGCCATCAGTGAGTCCGCCTTGGAGGTAGACACTGAAGCTTTCTTT.

This rearrangement joins TRBV10-1 to TRBJ2-7; 10 bases agree with TRBD2. The CDR3 spans 14 residues. The junction had 4 bases not matched to a gene; V was cut back by 4 bases and J by 4 bases. The germline V gene encodes CDR1 WNHNN and CDR2 SYGVQD (reference sequence). In nucleotides, the CDR3 is TGCGCCAGCAGTGTTTCTAGCGGGAGTTACGAGCAGTACTTC. Translated, it gives CASSVSSGSYEQYF.

This clone has a handful of counts. The rearrangement links TRBV18 to TRBJ2-1; D possibly corresponds to TRBD2 (5 bases). Germline V gene lookup returns CDR1 KGHSH and CDR2 LQKENI. The length of the CDR3 is 15 residues. The V gene lost 1 base and the J gene lost 0 bases, with 7 bases spanning the gap. CDR3 nucleotide sequence: TGTGCCAGCTCACCACTTAGCGTCTCCTACAATGAGCAGTTCTTC. The encoded protein is CASSPLSVSYNEQFF.

This clone showed up just once. This sequence joins TRBV9 and TRBJ1-1, with a possible D match to TRBD1 (5 bases). There are 16 residues in the CDR3. CDR1 is SGDLS and CDR2 is YYNGEE in the germline V gene. Trimming stripped 2 bases from V and 7 bases from J, with 21 bases between. This CDR3 reads CASSVHRQRMNGEAFF. The CDR3 coding sequence is TGTGCCAGCAGCGTTCATCGACAGAGGATGAACGGTGAAGCTTTCTTT.

The DNA of the CDR3 is TGTGCCAGCTCACCCTACGGGACAGGGGGAACAACCGGGGAGCTGTTTTTT. Protein product: CASSPYGTGGTTGELFF. The chain is built from TRBV18 and TRBJ2-2; 11 positions agree with TRBD1. The CDR3 extends over 17 amino acids. CDR1 KGHSH and CDR2 LQKENI come from the germline V gene. The trim removed 3 bases at V and 5 bases at J, leaving 8 bases unmatched. Full variable domain (outside the CDR3, taken from reference TRBV18 and TRBJ2-2): NAGVMQNPRHLVRRRGQEARLRCSPMKGHSHVYWYRQLPEEGLKFMVYLQKENIIDESGMPKERFSAEFPKEGPSILRIQQVVRGDSAAYFCASSPYGTGGTTGELFFGEGSRLTVL.

In the case of this clone: The same CDR3 also results from other DNA sequences found in this sample. The chain is built from TRBV5-1 and TRBJ1-5; perhaps TRBD1 as D (6 bases). Germline CDR1 SGHRS, CDR2 YFSETQ. The CDR3 loop spans 15 amino acids. Trimming removed 1 base from V and 0 bases from J, with 8 bases in between. In DNA, the CDR3 is TGCGCCAGCAGCTTGACAGGGAATAGCAATCAGCCCCAGCATTTT. Translated: CASSLTGNSNQPQHF.

The V gene is TRBV11-2, the J gene TRBJ2-1; D gene uncertain. The CDR3 extends over 12 amino acids. Per the germline V gene, CDR1 is SGHAT and CDR2 is FQNNGV. Trimming removed 8 bases from V and 4 bases from J, with 9 bases in between. CDR3 protein: CASGGSYNEQFF. The CDR3 coding sequence is TGTGCCAGCGGCGGAAGTTACAATGAGCAGTTCTTC.

The gene calls are TRBV9 and TRBJ2-1; TRBD1 matches 7 bases. This CDR3 region has 15 residues. CDR1 is SGDLS and CDR2 is YYNGEE in the germline V gene. Trimming removed 3 bases from V and 7 bases from J; junction bases left unmatched: 10. The CDR3 loop is CASSEGAVIGNEQFF. The CDR3 region has the DNA TGTGCCAGCAGCGAGGGGGCGGTCATAGGTAATGAGCAGTTCTTC.

The chain joins TRBV5-1 to TRBJ2-7; TRBD2 matches at 7 bases. The junction had 10 bases not matched to a gene; V was cut back by 0 bases and J by 7 bases. This CDR3 is built from 15 residues. The germline CDR1 and CDR2 sequences are SGHRS and YFSETQ. CDR3 DNA sequence: TGCGCCAGCAGCTTGGGACCTAGCGGAACTCGGGAGCAGTACTTC. Protein: CASSLGPSGTREQYF.

The rearrangement links TRBV2 to TRBJ2-4, with 10 bases that match TRBD2. Germline values: CDR1 SNHLY, CDR2 FYNNEI. This CDR3 comprises 13 residues. The DNA of the CDR3 is TGTGTGAGCGGGAGGGATAGCAAAAACATTCAGTACTTC. This encodes CVSGRDSKNIQYF.

As to this clone: The identical CDR3 is also encoded by other nucleotide sequences in the sample. The chain combines TRBV13 with TRBJ2-7, with 11 positions matching TRBD1. V shed 5 bases, J shed 2 bases, and the junction held 8 bases outside the gene matches. Germline-derived CDR1 and CDR2 are PRHDT and FYEKMQ (reference sequence). The length of the CDR3 is 16 residues. The chain's CDR3 is CASSTAGTGGPYEQYF. The CDR3 DNA is TGTGCCAGCAGCACGGCCGGGACAGGGGGTCCCTACGAGCAGTACTTC.

The rearrangement links TRBV15 to TRBJ2-1; D uncertain. The CDR3 loop spans 15 amino acids. Germline V gene lookup returns CDR1 LNHNV and CDR2 YYDKDF (reference sequence). Trimming removed 0 bases from V and 1 base from J, with 7 bases in between. The CDR3 DNA sequence: TGTGCCACCAGCAGAGACACTAATTCCTACAATGAGCAGTTCTTC. This translates into CATSRDTNSYNEQFF.